This record covers a single T cell receptor (beta chain). The target of this receptor is not known. The sample is drawn from a study of T cells expressing NK-cell markers (dated by TCRdb to 2018 to 2020). Background on the whole study: Seven to nine donors provided sorted CD3+CD56+NKG2C+, CD3+CD56+NKG2C- and CD3+CD56-NKG2C+ T-cell subsets, whose TCR beta-chain repertoires were profiled. The study sequenced eight donors, all healthy volunteers chosen at random: three men and five women. Illumina HiSeq 2000/2500, MiSeq or NextSeq was used to sequence libraries as 2 x 150 bp reads. Among the eight sequenced donors, seven were HCMV-seropositive and one was HCMV-seronegative.

What the study reported, not specific to this receptor: Whether the expanded NKG2C-expressing T cell clones were specific for HCMV antigens remained unclear. In over 5 donors, the dominant CD3+CD56+NKG2C+ clonotypes were among the top 10 CD8+ clonotypes and accounted for about 1.0-7.5% of CD8+ T cells. Those dominant clonotypes were again the most abundant among CD3+CD56-NKG2C+ cells in a few donors, at roughly 28.3-65%.

The data were produced on an Illumina HiSeq 2000. The TCR beta cDNA libraries were made using 5'RACE template switching, a step that added both a universal primer site and unique molecular identifiers. Synthesis of cDNA was primed from the TCR beta constant segment and was followed by two consecutive PCR amplification steps. The source study handled its data this way. Reads were demultiplexed and grouped by UMI with MIGEC, and clonotypes were assembled and quantified with MiTCR. To exclude erroneous sequences, only TCR cDNA sequences supported by at least two reads were retained. Downstream repertoire analysis used the tcR package, and clonotypes were matched across fractions by CDR3 nucleotide sequence plus V segment. VDJmatch was used to annotate antigen specificity against VDJdb, with one amino acid substitution in CDR3 allowed. TCRdb reprocessed the reads, and each CDR3 protein sequence is entered once, without DNA. The V and J calls here are based on TCRdb, not the publication. This sample's clone table shows 500,000 or so distinct CDR3 sequences. Of the sample, around 4% is held by the ten largest clones.

To determine HCMV serostatus, a commercial ELISA kit was used to detect HCMV-specific IgG in serum. Ficoll density gradient centrifugation was used to isolate peripheral blood mononuclear cells from blood. Measured from the cysteine to the phenylalanine, the CDR3 is 15 residues long. No coding sequence is recorded. CDR1 and CDR2 (LNHDA, SQIVND) derive from the germline V gene (reference sequence). The chain links TRBV19 with TRBJ2-4. Material for sequencing was blood T cells: a sorted CD56 or NKG2C T cell subset, CD4+ or CD8+ T cells, or bulk PBMC T cells (not recorded which). This clonotype was obtained from a man aged 18 to 35 in good health. Donor details come from another sample of the same person, matched by shared clones. The CDR3 corresponds to CASSIAASAKNIQYF.